The 29 T cell receptor beta chains below come from one sample, sequenced in a study of Ad26.COV2.S vaccination and SARS-CoV-2 variants. Treatment indicated: approximately 18 received Ad26.COV2.S at low or high dose, single or two shots; 5 received placebo; per-sample allocation not given. Day 63 after the first vaccine or placebo injection was the time point for sampling. Clones were read by immunoSEQ multiplex PCR, and TCRdb kept only the in-frame ones, dropping some. Of 440,000 or so clones in the sample, approximately 90% are singletons; the top ten hold about 1.7%. The specimen was peripheral blood, collected in a trial of Ad26.COV2.S vaccine versus placebo. The receptors originated from a person aged 18-60 years who received the Ad26.COV2.S COVID-19 vaccine or a placebo.

This clone was detected only a few times. The rearrangement links TRBV10-3 to TRBJ1-5; D is uncertain. This CDR3 is built from 13 residues. V lost 3 bases and J lost 2, with 5 bases in between. CDR1 and CDR2 from the germline V gene are ENHRY and SYGVKD. CDR3 protein: CAISEPGNQPQHF. CDR3 bases: TGTGCCATCAGTGAACCCGGCAATCAGCCCCAGCATTTT.

The chain uses TRBV18 and TRBJ1-1, with D uncertain. The CDR3 has 15 amino acids. V was clipped by 0 bases and J by 3 bases, with 11 bases between them. Germline V gene lookup returns CDR1 KGHSH and CDR2 LQKENI. The CDR3 spells CASSPPFGRDTEAFF. The CDR3 nucleotides read TGTGCCAGCTCACCACCGTTCGGGAGGGACACTGAAGCTTTCTTT.

The chain links TRBV7-2 to TRBJ2-7, with 9 bases aligning to TRBD1. The CDR3 is 13 amino acids. V shed 6 bases and J 2 bases; nucleotides not matched to a gene: 2. The germline CDR1 and CDR2 sequences are SGHTA and FQGNSA. CDR3 region: CASRRTGAYEQYF. In nucleotides, the CDR3 is TGTGCCAGCAGGCGGACAGGGGCCTACGAGCAGTACTTC. Full variable domain (missing parts from reference TRBV7-2 and TRBJ2-7): GAGVSQSPSNKVTEKGKDVELRCDPISGHTALYWYRQSLGQGLEFLIYFQGNSAPDKSGLPSDRFSAERTGGSVSTLTIQRTQQEDSAVYLCASRRTGAYEQYFGPGTRLTVT.

This chain joins TRBV20-1 and TRBJ2-1, with 7 bases identical to TRBD2. The junction had 5 bases not matched to a gene; V was cut back by 3 bases and J by 0 bases. The CDR3 is made up of 15 amino acids. The germline CDR1 and CDR2 sequences are DFQATT and SNEGSKA (reference sequence). CDR3 region: CSASASGSSYNEQFF. The CDR3 nucleotides are TGCAGTGCTAGTGCTAGCGGAAGCTCCTACAATGAGCAGTTCTTC.

This chain connects TRBV19 to TRBJ2-1, with 8 bases that match TRBD1. CDR1 is LNHDA, CDR2 SQIVND, per germline (reference sequence). Trimming cost V 3 bases and J 8 bases; bases outside gene matches: 3. The CDR3 loop spans 13 amino acids. CDR3: CASSMGQAYEQFF. As DNA, the CDR3 is TGTGCCAGTAGTATGGGACAGGCATATGAGCAGTTCTTC.

The chain is built from TRBV6-6 and TRBJ2-5; 9 bases are shared with TRBD1. This CDR3 spans 14 amino acids. Germline V gene lookup returns CDR1 MNHNY and CDR2 SVGAGI (reference sequence). J was trimmed by 4 bases and V by 4 bases; bases with no gene match: 4. The DNA for the CDR3 is TGTGCCAGCAGTTCTACAGGGGGCAGAGAGACCCAGTACTTC. Residues: CASSSTGGRETQYF.

The rearrangement links TRBV9 to TRBJ2-5; TRBD2 matches at 14 bases. The germline CDR1 and CDR2 sequences are SGDLS and YYNGEE. V was clipped by 3 bases and J by 5 bases; unmatched bases: 6. The CDR3 length is 16 residues. The CDR3 DNA is TGTGCCAGCAGCGAGACTAGCGGGGGGGCCTGGGAGACCCAGTACTTC. Amino acid sequence: CASSETSGGAWETQYF.

Only one count was recorded for this clone. The chain uses TRBV4-3 and TRBJ2-3; 7 bases map to TRBD2. Germline CDR1 and CDR2: LGHNA and YSLEER. Germline trimming cut 0 bases from V and 3 bases from J; bases unmatched to any gene: 9. CDR3 length: 17 residues. The CDR3 coding sequence is TGCGCCAGCAGCCAAGATGTATTGGGAGGGAGGACAGATACGCAGTATTTT. Its protein product is CASSQDVLGGRTDTQYF.

The rearrangement links TRBV14 to TRBJ2-5, with 10 nucleotides matching TRBD2. CDR3 length: 15 amino acids. Germline V gene sequence: CDR1 SGHDN, CDR2 FVKESK. V lost 6 bases to trimming and J lost 1 base; unmatched junction nucleotides: 5. The CDR3 nucleotides are TGTGCCAGCAGTCGGAGCGGGGGGGTCCAAGAGACCCAGTACTTC. This gives the protein CASSRSGGVQETQYF. The full variable domain, its missing parts supplied by reference TRBV14 and TRBJ2-5, is EAGVTQFPSHSVIEKGQTVTLRCDPISGHDNLYWYRRVMGKEIKFLLHFVKESKQDESGMPNNRFLAERTGGTYSTLKVQPAELEDSGVYFCASSRSGGVQETQYFGPGTRLLVL.

This chain joins TRBV6-6 and TRBJ1-2; maybe TRBD1 (6 bases). Trimming pared 2 bases from V and 2 bases from J, leaving 9 bases between. Germline values: CDR1 MNHNY, CDR2 SVGAGI (reference sequence). The CDR3 covers 14 residues. The CDR3 reads CASSYGTTNYGYTF. The CDR3 region has the DNA TGTGCCAGCAGTTACGGGACAACGAACTATGGCTACACCTTC.

This sequence joins TRBV28 and TRBJ1-2; possibly TRBD1 for D (6 bases). Per the germline V gene, CDR1 is MDHEN and CDR2 is SYDVKM. This CDR3 contains 14 residues. The germline V and J ends were trimmed by 1 base and 6 bases, with 12 bases remaining between them. DNA for the CDR3: TGTGCCAGCAGTTTATTGGGCAGGGGCCATGGCTACACCTTC. Protein product: CASSLLGRGHGYTF.

V is TRBV7-9 and J is TRBJ2-1; D remains ambiguous. Trimming pared 1 base from V and 13 bases from J, leaving 11 bases between. Germline loops: CDR1 SEHNR, CDR2 FQNEAQ (reference sequence). The CDR3 totals 12 residues. The CDR3 loop is CASSLGGLDQFF. CDR3 nucleotides: TGTGCCAGCAGCTTAGGGGGTCTCGACCAGTTCTTC.

The rearrangement joins TRBV11-2 to TRBJ2-1, with D hard to call. Germline V CDR1 and CDR2: SGHAT, FQNNGV. V was shortened by 5 bases and J by 5 bases, with 7 bases between the two germline ends. The CDR3 length is 12 residues. CDR3 sequence reads: CASSSPNNEQFF. CDR3 DNA sequence: TGTGCCAGCAGCAGCCCGAACAATGAGCAGTTCTTC.

The CDR3 bases are TGTGCCAGCAGTTACTCACTAGCGGGGGTTTACAATGAGCAGTTCTTC. Translation: CASSYSLAGVYNEQFF. V gene TRBV6-5 combines with J gene TRBJ2-1; TRBD2 agrees at 11 bases. The V segment lost 0 bases and the J segment 4 bases; nucleotides outside the gene matches: 2. The CDR3 covers 16 residues. Per the germline V gene, CDR1 is MNHEY and CDR2 is SVGAGI.

The chain recombines TRBV6-5 with TRBJ1-5; 7 nucleotides align to TRBD1. The length of the CDR3 is 15 residues. V shed 2 bases and J 7 bases; nucleotides not matched to a gene: 8. Per the germline V gene, CDR1 is MNHEY and CDR2 is SVGAGI. This CDR3 is CASSYTHRGEQPQHF. The CDR3 DNA sequence: TGTGCCAGCAGTTACACTCACAGGGGTGAACAGCCCCAGCATTTT.

This chain links TRBV28 with TRBJ1-2, with D perhaps matching TRBD1 (6 bases). Germline lookup yields CDR1 MDHEN and CDR2 SYDVKM. Trimming removed 3 bases from V and 8 bases from J, with 10 bases in between. CDR3 size: 12 residues. CDR3 sequence (DNA): TGTGCCAGCAGTTTTACGGGGGGCGGCTACACCTTC. It codes for CASSFTGGGYTF.

The gene calls are TRBV15 and TRBJ2-3; D not certain. This CDR3 region has 14 residues. Trimming removed 0 bases from V and 4 bases from J, with 8 bases in between. Germline values: CDR1 LNHNV, CDR2 YYDKDF (reference sequence). The CDR3 here is CATSRDVAADTQYF. In DNA, the CDR3 is TGTGCCACCAGCAGAGATGTGGCAGCAGATACGCAGTATTTT.

The V call is TRBV11-2, the J call TRBJ2-7, with D perhaps TRBD1 (6 bases). Per germline, CDR1 SGHAT and CDR2 FQNNGV. The CDR3 runs 13 residues. V was cut by 2 bases and J by 3 bases, with 8 bases left in between. The CDR3 DNA sequence: TGTGCCAGCAGCTTATTACAGGGCTACGAGCAGTACTTC. Protein: CASSLLQGYEQYF. Variable domain in full (rest from reference TRBV11-2 and TRBJ2-7): EAGVAQSPRYKIIEKRQSVAFWCNPISGHATLYWYQQILGQGPKLLIQFQNNGVVDDSQLPKDRFSAERLKGVDSTLKIQPAKLEDSAVYLCASSLLQGYEQYFGPGTRLTVT.

The sample holds one count of this clone. J is TRBJ1-6 and V is TRBV6-6, with D possibly matching TRBD1 (6 bases). The V end lost 11 bases, the J end lost 8 bases, and 16 bases lay between the germline ends. The CDR3 extends over 13 amino acids. Germline V gene lookup returns CDR1 MNHNY and CDR2 SVGAGI (reference sequence). The CDR3 DNA is TGTGCCGCAGGGGCGAGGGGCGATTCACCCCTCCACTTT. It is translated as CAAGARGDSPLHF.

The chain has TRBV7-2 and TRBJ2-7, with TRBD1 matching over 11 bases. The CDR3 contains 16 residues. Germline V CDR1 and CDR2: SGHTA, FQGNSA. The trim removed 5 bases at V and 4 bases at J, leaving 10 bases unmatched. The CDR3 region is CASSPRGGTGGYEQYF. CDR3 bases: TGTGCCAGCAGCCCCCGGGGGGGGACAGGGGGTTACGAGCAGTACTTC.

Worth noting for this clone: Germline is not matched at one junction end, which may reflect a read error. Other DNA sequences in the sample encode the same CDR3. This chain uses TRBV11-3 with TRBJ2-2, with D hard to call. The germline V gene has CDR1 SGHNT and CDR2 YENEEA. This CDR3 contains 14 residues. The CDR3 sequence is CASSLELNTGELFF. The CDR3 DNA follows: TGTGCCAGCAGCTTAGAACTCAACACCGGAGAGCTGTTTTTT.

This chain links TRBV19 with TRBJ1-1, with TRBD1 as a possible D gene (5 bases). This CDR3 comprises 12 residues. Germline CDR1 reads LNHDA; CDR2 reads SQIVND (reference sequence). Trimming cost V 5 bases and J 6 bases, with 10 bases left between them. This CDR3 is CASSGGAPEAFF. Written as DNA, the CDR3 is TGTGCCAGTAGTGGCGGGGCCCCTGAAGCTTTCTTT. Based on the CDR3 plus reference TRBV19 and TRBJ1-1, the full variable domain is DGGITQSPKYLFRKEGQNVTLSCEQNLNHDAMYWYRQDPGQGLRLIYYSQIVNDFQKGDIAEGYSVSREKKESFPLTVTSAQKNPTAFYLCASSGGAPEAFFGQGTRLTVV.

This chain links TRBV10-2 with TRBJ1-2, with D unresolved. Germline CDR1 WSHSY, CDR2 SAAADI. The CDR3 consists of 14 residues. Deletions cut 0 bases from V and 5 bases from J, with 10 bases between. In DNA, the CDR3 is TGCGCCAGCAGTGAGTCGAGTGGGGTTTATGGCTACACCTTC. Its translation: CASSESSGVYGYTF.

CDR3 sequence (DNA): TGTGCCAGCACCCGGCTCGAAGCGAACACCGGGGAGCTGTTTTTT. It specifies CASTRLEANTGELFF. V usage is TRBV2 and J usage is TRBJ2-2; no definite D call. The CDR3 is made up of 15 amino acids. CDR1 and CDR2 (germline): SNHLY, FYNNEI. V was pared by 7 bases and J by 0 bases, with 12 bases between.

The rearrangement uses TRBV6-5 and TRBJ2-3; D may be TRBD1 (6 bases). The germline CDR1 and CDR2 sequences are MNHEY and SVGAGI. V was cut by 6 bases and J by 2 bases, with 9 bases left in between. The CDR3 length is 13 residues. The CDR3 nucleotides read TGTGCCAGCAGAGGGACAACCACAGATACGCAGTATTTT. It encodes CASRGTTTDTQYF.

The chain links TRBV19 to TRBJ1-1; D is perhaps TRBD1 (6 bases). V was clipped by 5 bases and J by 4 bases, with 11 bases between them. The CDR3 sequence is 13 residues long. CDR1 and CDR2 (germline): LNHDA, SQIVND (reference sequence). CDR3 DNA: TGTGCCAGTAGTCTTACAGGGACCACTGAAGCTTTCTTT. It yields the protein CASSLTGTTEAFF.

This clone was found once. This chain uses TRBV4-1 with TRBJ1-2; D is unresolved. V was clipped by 0 bases and J by 4 bases, with 12 bases between them. Germline V gene lookup returns CDR1 MGHRA and CDR2 YSYEKL. The CDR3 sequence is 15 residues long. The CDR3 spells CASSQESTSGYGYTF. In DNA form, the CDR3 reads TGCGCCAGCAGCCAAGAATCTACTAGCGGCTATGGCTACACCTTC.

The V gene is TRBV6-5, the J gene TRBJ1-4; D might be TRBD1 (5 bases). The length of the CDR3 is 15 residues. Trimming took off 0 bases at V and 7 bases at J, with 12 bases between the two ends. Germline assignment: CDR1 MNHEY and CDR2 SVGAGI. CDR3 DNA sequence: TGTGCCAGCAGTTACTCAGGGGCCCGGGGTGAAAAACTGTTTTTT. It yields the protein CASSYSGARGEKLFF.

The gene calls are TRBV10-1 and TRBJ1-6; 9 bases line up with TRBD1. V trimming: 4 bases; J trimming: 5 bases; junction bases outside the gene matches: 6. Germline lookup yields CDR1 WNHNN and CDR2 SYGVQD (reference sequence). The CDR3 has 16 residues. Here the CDR3 reads CASSADRGRNNSPLHF. CDR3 in DNA: TGCGCCAGCAGTGCGGACAGGGGAAGGAATAATTCACCCCTCCACTTT.